This record covers a single TCR beta chain. Its specificity is not known. These data come from a study of persistence of HIV-infected CD4 T cells. Findings of the study overall: Compared with CD3/CD28-stimulated cells, CMV- and Gag-responding cells showed lower TCRbeta richness.

Trimming pared 6 bases from V and 1 base from J, leaving 14 bases between. The CDR3 loop spans 14 amino acids. Germline V gene data show CDR1 as SGHDT and CDR2 as YYEEEE. Lysates of CMV-infected fibroblasts at 9.5 to 10 ug/mL stimulated these cells. Sorted nonresponding memory CD4+ T cells were CD40L-negative, CD69-negative, CD45RO-high. The immunoSEQ assay was version 4, run in survey mode. Libraries were prepared by immunoSEQ multiplex PCR; TCRdb keeps only in-frame clonotypes and omits some of them. The sample lists approximately 35,000 clones, roughly four fifths occurring once. The gene calls are TRBV5-6 and TRBJ2-7; the D gene is possibly TRBD1 (5 bases). Sequencing was performed on CD4+ T cells sorted from PBMCs after approximately 19-hour stimulation, taken from a patient who received antiretroviral therapy. The sequence was collected from an adult man with HIV who was CMV-seropositive. The CDR3 is CASTMGLGSYEQYF. The CDR3 region has the DNA TGTGCCAGCACCATGGGGCTAGGGTCCTACGAGCAGTACTTC.